This TCR beta chain was retrieved from a study of OX40 agonist ivuxolimab in advanced cancers. About the full investigation: Ivuxolimab, which targeted the costimulatory receptor OX40 (CD134), was an agonistic, fully human IgG2 monoclonal antibody. Intravenous ivuxolimab was administered to patients every 2 weeks at six dose levels: 0.01, 0.1, 0.3, 1.5, 3 and 10 mg/kg. Among the roughly 50 dose-escalation patients, some 19 had hepatocellular carcinoma, roughly 15 melanoma, 9 renal cell carcinoma and 9 head and neck cancer. Partial responses were achieved by three dose-escalation patients, of whom one had hepatocellular carcinoma and two had cutaneous melanoma. The dose-escalation cohort was 80% to 90% male with a mean age of about 60 years, ranging from roughly 20 to 80. Prior anti-PD-1, anti-PD-L1 or anti-CTLA-4 therapy was permitted, and checkpoint inhibitors had been received by less than 45% of dose-escalation patients. The paper describes the monotherapy dose-escalation part (N of about 47 patients) of the phase I trial of ivuxolimab. Peripheral TCRbeta sequencing aimed to test whether ivuxolimab altered TCR sequence diversity and caused clonal T-cell expansion.

Patients with a history of autoimmune disease or receiving systemic immunosuppression were excluded from the trial. Peripheral blood for TCR sequencing was collected from all dose cohorts at baseline, on cycle 4 day 1, and on cycle 7 day 1. The samples were taken from a phase I, first-in-human, multicenter, open-label dose-escalation trial of ivuxolimab. The trial enrolled adults with locally advanced or metastatic head and neck squamous cell, hepatocellular, melanoma or renal cell carcinoma. CD4+ and CD8+ T cells were sorted separately from peripheral blood before TCR sequencing. The research as a whole found: Low levels of normalized T-cell clonal expansion were also seen in some patients who did not respond. After ivuxolimab, CD8+ T cells had more expanded clones than CD4+ T cells on average. In the 0.1-3.0 mg/kg groups, partial responders were among the patients with the lowest normalized peripheral clonal expansion, particularly in CD8+ T cells. At doses of 0.1 to 3.0 mg/kg, clonal expansion of both CD4+ and CD8+ T cells in blood was seen between baseline and week 6. The antigen specificity of the peripheral T cells that underwent clonal expansion was not determined.

On this clone: It lacks a known antigen. Base quality data are lacking; no much larger clone is found one base away.

The germline V gene supplies CDR1 SGHNT and CDR2 YENEEA. After removal of 2 bases from V and 0 bases from J, the junction retains 8 bases not matched to a gene. Measured from the cysteine to the phenylalanine, the CDR3 is 18 residues long. The only DNA kept is the CDR3, 54 bases in frame from the first base. Genomic DNA was isolated from the sorted cells so that the TCRbeta CDR3 region could be sequenced. TCRbeta CDR3 regions were sequenced using the immunoSEQ Assay. In its TCRdb copy, this immuneACCESS table keeps in-frame sequences only and misses some clones. Where compared with another copy, unresolved V genes explain less than half of these, and the others have no known cause. The sample table lists 70,000 to 95,000 clones, 92% of them with a count of one. In total, the top ten clones hold 0.45% to 0.6% of the sample.

This specimen consisted of CD4+ or CD8+ T cells sorted from blood, obtained in a trial of the OX40 agonist ivuxolimab. The sequence links TRBV11-3 to TRBJ2-3, with TRBD2 identical over 10 junction bases. This TCR came from an adult with an advanced solid tumor such as melanoma, head and neck, liver or kidney cancer. The encoded CDR3 is CASSLLPGLATSTDTQYF. The DNA sequence is given as TGTGCCAGCAGCTTACTCCCGGGACTAGCGACAAGCACAGATACGCAGTATTTT.